This T cell receptor beta chain was retrieved from a study of radiotherapy plus CTLA-4 blockade in lung cancer. Whole-study context: Disease control was seen in approximately 31% of patients, objective responses in about 19%.

Notes on the study in general: Some TCR clones had been derived from tumors. These clones expanded in peripheral blood after radiotherapy plus ipilimumab.

In the case of this clone: The antigen is not known.

Profiling relied on immunoSEQ multiplex PCR, and the TCRdb table lists in-frame clones only, not all of them. The profile shows under 110,000 clones, under 90% of them singletons. The V gene end was trimmed by 7 bases and the J gene end by 1 base; junction bases not matched to a gene: 11. The CDR3 is 16 residues long. CDR1 is WNHNN, CDR2 SYGVQD, per germline (reference sequence). The study gave focal radiation plus ipilimumab CTLA-4 blockade to patients with chemo-refractory metastatic non-small-cell lung cancer. The clonotype originates from a human donor with non-small cell lung cancer that progressed on radiotherapy plus ipilimumab. Some clones in this sample may be carry-over from other donors' samples. This chain connects TRBV10-1 to TRBJ2-7; 9 bases are a match to TRBD1. The material was peripheral blood, obtained from a patient treated with radiotherapy plus ipilimumab. CDR3 nucleotide sequence: TGCGCCAGCACCTTAATAGGGACAGGGTTTTCCTACGAGCAGTACTTC. Protein product: CASTLIGTGFSYEQYF.